Below, 14 T cell receptor beta chains from the same sample are listed, as sequenced in a study of CD8+CD57+ T cells in acquired aplastic anemia. Using genomic DNA as the template, TCR beta VDJ and CDR3 profiling was carried out. Each CDR3 protein gets one entry after TCRdb re-called the reads with MiXCR. Altogether about half a million distinct CDR3 sequences are present, over 25% being singletons, with the ten largest covering roughly 0.8%. The authors sequenced patients whose flow cytometry had shown CD8+CD57+ cell expansion. The material sequenced was sorted CD4+, CD8+, or CD8+CD57+ T cells (not recorded which) from PBMCs. The receptors derive from a human donor with aplastic anemia.

J is TRBJ2-1 and V is TRBV7-3; 13 positions match TRBD2. CDR3 length equals 17 residues. V gave up 11 bases and J gave up 3 bases; unmatched junction bases: 13. CDR1 SGHTA and CDR2 FQGTGA come from the germline V gene. CDR3 in DNA: TGTGCCTCCGGTTCCGGACTAGCGGGAGTAGGCTACAATGAGCAGTTCTTC. Its translation is CASGSGLAGVGYNEQFF.

This clonotype was picked up many times. The chain is built from TRBV19 and TRBJ1-5; D might be TRBD1 (5 bases). V lost 3 bases to trimming and J lost 0 bases, with 12 bases between them. Germline assignment: CDR1 LNHDA and CDR2 SQIVND (reference sequence). There are 16 residues in the CDR3. DNA of the CDR3: TGTGCCAGTAGTATCGTAGACAGCAATAGCAATCAGCCCCAGCATTTT. Encoded protein: CASSIVDSNSNQPQHF.

This clonotype was seen ten or more times. This chain connects TRBV2 to TRBJ1-1; a possible D gene is TRBD1 (5 bases). V lost 5 bases to trimming and J lost 2 bases, with 15 bases between them. The length of the CDR3 is 15 residues. Germline CDR1 SNHLY, CDR2 FYNNEI. CDR3 DNA: TGTGCCAGCAGTAGAACCGGGACGACAAACACTGAAGCTTTCTTT. This translates into CASSRTGTTNTEAFF.

In the case of this clonotype: It is likely a read error, because the conserved phenylalanine at the end of the CDR3 is missing. V gene TRBV2 combines with J gene TRBJ2-1, with D possibly being TRBD2 (5 bases). Germline-derived CDR1 and CDR2 are SNHLY and FYNNEI. V was clipped by 7 bases and J by 4 bases, with 17 bases between them. The CDR3 contains 15 residues. DNA of the CDR3: TGTGCCAGCACCGGAGGTCAGGTGGTATACAATGAGCAGTTCTCC. This gives the protein CASTGGQVVYNEQFS.

Ten or more counts support this clonotype. The chain combines TRBV10-1 with TRBJ2-5, with D hard to call. This CDR3 spans 17 amino acids. CDR1 is WNHNN and CDR2 is SYGVQD in the germline V gene (reference sequence). The V and J ends lost 0 bases and 0 bases respectively, with 14 bases between them. DNA for the CDR3: TGCGCCAGCAGTGAGTCGGCGGCTGGCGAAGACCAAGAGACCCAGTACTTC. Its translation: CASSESAAGEDQETQYF.

Points on this clonotype: One end of the junction does not line up with germline, which may come from a read error. The V and J genes are TRBV2 and TRBJ1-1; perhaps TRBD1 as D (5 bases). This CDR3 is 15 amino acids long. Germline V CDR1 and CDR2: SNHLY, FYNNEI. CDR3 nucleotides: TGCGCCAGCAGCCAATGGGACCTAAGAAGGACTGAAGCTTTCTTT. This encodes CASSQWDLRRTEAFF.

This chain links TRBV6-4 with TRBJ2-4, with a possible D match to TRBD2 (6 bases). The CDR3 runs to 15 residues. V gave up 8 bases and J gave up 1 base, with 15 bases separating them. Germline V gene lookup returns CDR1 MRHNA and CDR2 SNTAGT. CDR3 nucleotides: TGTGCCAGCGGGACTCTGCTGGGGGCCAAAAACATTCAGTACTTC. It translates to CASGTLLGAKNIQYF.

V usage is TRBV2 and J usage is TRBJ2-5; D possibly corresponds to TRBD2 (6 bases). Looked up from germline, CDR1 is SNHLY and CDR2 is FYNNEI. Trimming removed 3 bases at V and 5 bases at J, with 13 bases between. The CDR3 runs 14 residues. The chain's CDR3 is CASSELGGPETQYF. CDR3 nucleotides: TGTGCCAGCAGTGAGCTGGGAGGTCCGGAGACCCAGTACTTC.

This clonotype has a handful of counts. A clone one base away is much larger, so this may be a read error. V is TRBV20-1 and J is TRBJ2-7; 7 bases align to TRBD1. The CDR3 length is 14 residues. Germline CDR1 and CDR2: DFQATT and SNEGSKA (reference sequence). As DNA, the CDR3 is TGCGGTGCCGTAGTAGACAGGGAGCGGACCGAGCAGTACTTC. Its translation: CGAVVDRERTEQYF.

About this clonotype itself: Since a much larger clone is just one base distant, this may be a read error. The chain carries TRBV11-2 and TRBJ1-6, with D maybe TRBD1 (5 bases). V was pared by 4 bases and J by 7 bases, with 17 bases between. The CDR3 sequence is 16 residues long. Germline V gives CDR1 SGHAT, CDR2 FQNNGV. The CDR3, as DNA: TGTGCCAGCAGCTCCTCTTTGGGACGGGGGAATTCACCCCTCCACTTT. It translates to CASSSSLGRGNSPLHF. The full variable domain, completed using reference TRBV11-2 and TRBJ1-6, is EAGVAQSPRYKIIEKRQSVAFWCNPISGHATLYWYQQILGQGPKLLIQFQNNGVVDDSQLPKDRFSAERLKGVDSTLKIQPAKLEDSAVYLCASSSSLGRGNSPLHFGNGTRLTVT.

J is TRBJ1-2 and V is TRBV2; no clear D gene. From germline, CDR1 is SNHLY and CDR2 FYNNEI. V gave up 6 bases and J gave up 5 bases, with 16 bases separating them. This CDR3 has 14 amino acids. CDR3 bases: TGTGCCAGCAGCTTACGGGGTCCTGTTTATGGCTACACCTTC. This codes for CASSLRGPVYGYTF.

A few counts support this clonotype. The chain joins TRBV5-1 to TRBJ2-3, with TRBD2 matching over 14 bases. J gave up 5 bases and V 3 bases, and 5 bases lay outside the gene matches. Germline CDR1 reads SGHRS; CDR2 reads YFSETQ. The CDR3 runs to 16 residues. The CDR3 spells CASSSGLAGEGDTQYF. The CDR3 coding sequence is TGCGCCAGCAGCTCGGGACTAGCGGGGGAGGGAGATACGCAGTATTTT.

The genes are TRBV7-9 and TRBJ2-7; TRBD1 aligns across 10 bases. CDR1 SEHNR and CDR2 FQNEAQ come from the germline V gene (reference sequence). The CDR3 totals 15 residues. With V trimmed by 6 bases and J by 6 bases, 11 bases remained unmatched. CDR3 sequence: CASSSTGTGVCEQYF. CDR3 in DNA: TGTGCCAGCAGTTCGACCGGGACAGGGGTCTGCGAGCAGTACTTC. The full variable domain, its missing parts supplied by reference TRBV7-9 and TRBJ2-7, is DTGVSQNPRHKITKRGQNVTFRCDPISEHNRLYWYRQTLGQGPEFLTYFQNEAQLEKSRLLSDRFSAERPKGSFSTLEIQRTEQGDSAMYLCASSSTGTGVCEQYFGPGTRLTVT.

This sequence joins TRBV20-1 and TRBJ1-1, with unresolved D. CDR1 DFQATT and CDR2 SNEGSKA come from the germline V gene (reference sequence). The CDR3 has 11 amino acids. V was pared by 6 bases and J by 2 bases, with 7 bases between. The CDR3 DNA follows: TGCAGTGCAGTGGCCAACACTGAAGCTTTCTTT. Translated, it gives CSAVANTEAFF.